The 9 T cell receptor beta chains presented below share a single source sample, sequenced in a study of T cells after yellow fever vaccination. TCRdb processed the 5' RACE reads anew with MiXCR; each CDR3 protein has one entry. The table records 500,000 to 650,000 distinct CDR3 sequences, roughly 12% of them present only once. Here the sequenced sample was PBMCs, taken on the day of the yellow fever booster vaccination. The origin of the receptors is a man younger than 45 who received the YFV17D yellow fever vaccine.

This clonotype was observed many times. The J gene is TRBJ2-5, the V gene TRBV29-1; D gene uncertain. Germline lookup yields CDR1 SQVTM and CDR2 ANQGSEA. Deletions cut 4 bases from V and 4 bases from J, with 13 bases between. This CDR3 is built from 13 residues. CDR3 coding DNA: TGCAGCGTTGGAGGCATAGGAGTAGAGACCCAGTACTTC. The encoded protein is CSVGGIGVETQYF.

The CDR3 protein is CASSLSTGTGSSPLHF. In DNA, the CDR3 is TGTGCCAGCAGCTTATCCACCGGGACAGGGTCTTCACCCCTCCACTTT. The chain recombines TRBV7-6 with TRBJ1-6; 9 positions agree with TRBD1. CDR3 length: 16 residues. J gave up 9 bases and V 2 bases, and 8 bases lay outside the gene matches. Germline V CDR1 and CDR2: SGHVS, FNYEAQ.

CDR3 sequence reads: CASSERETYNEQFF. CDR3 in DNA: TGTGCCAGCAGCGAACGGGAGACCTACAATGAGCAGTTCTTC. The chain couples TRBV9 to TRBJ2-1; TRBD2 is a possible D gene (6 bases). Between the trimmed V and J ends, which lost 3 bases and 2 bases, there was a span of 9 bases. CDR1 is SGDLS and CDR2 is YYNGEE in the germline V gene. The CDR3 extends over 14 amino acids. The variable domain in full, with the rest retrieved from reference TRBV9 and TRBJ2-1, is DSGVTQTPKHLITATGQRVTLRCSPRSGDLSVYWYQQSLDQGLQFLIQYYNGEERAKGNILERFSAQQFPDLHSELNLSSLELGDSALYFCASSERETYNEQFFGPGTRLTVL.

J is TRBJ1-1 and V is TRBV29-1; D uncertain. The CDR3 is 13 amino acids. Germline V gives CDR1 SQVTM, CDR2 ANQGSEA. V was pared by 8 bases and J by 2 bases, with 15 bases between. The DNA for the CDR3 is TGCAGCTTCAGGCGGACCGCCAACACTGAAGCTTTCTTT. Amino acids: CSFRRTANTEAFF.

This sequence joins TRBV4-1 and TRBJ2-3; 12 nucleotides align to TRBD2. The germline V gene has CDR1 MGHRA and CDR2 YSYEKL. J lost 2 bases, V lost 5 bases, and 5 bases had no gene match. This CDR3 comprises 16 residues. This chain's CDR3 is CASSYRLAGDTDTQYF. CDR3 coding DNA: TGCGCCAGCAGCTACCGACTAGCGGGAGACACAGATACGCAGTATTTT.

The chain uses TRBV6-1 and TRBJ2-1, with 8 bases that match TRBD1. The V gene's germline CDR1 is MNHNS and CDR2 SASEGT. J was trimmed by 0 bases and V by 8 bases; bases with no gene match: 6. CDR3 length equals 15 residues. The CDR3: CASGKTGGSYNEQFF. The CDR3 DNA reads TGTGCCAGCGGAAAAACAGGGGGCTCCTACAATGAGCAGTTCTTC.

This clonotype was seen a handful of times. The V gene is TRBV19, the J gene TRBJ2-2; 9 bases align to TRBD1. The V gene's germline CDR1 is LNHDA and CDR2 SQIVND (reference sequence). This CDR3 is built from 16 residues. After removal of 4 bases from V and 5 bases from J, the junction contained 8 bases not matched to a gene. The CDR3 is CASSTDRGVGTGELFF. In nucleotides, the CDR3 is TGTGCCAGTAGTACGGACAGGGGTGTGGGGACCGGGGAGCTGTTTTTT.

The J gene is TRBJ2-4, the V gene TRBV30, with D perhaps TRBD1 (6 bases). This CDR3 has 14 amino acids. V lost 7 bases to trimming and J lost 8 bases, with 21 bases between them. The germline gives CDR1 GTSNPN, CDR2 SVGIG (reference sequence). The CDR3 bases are TGTGCCTTGAAACAGGGAATGATGTCGGACATTCAGTACTTC. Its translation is CALKQGMMSDIQYF.

The DNA of the CDR3 is TGTGCCAGCAGCCCCTCGGGGTTCACAGATACGCAGTATTTT. Protein sequence: CASSPSGFTDTQYF. V gene TRBV7-6 combines with J gene TRBJ2-3; D may be TRBD2 (5 bases). The CDR3 is 14 residues long. The V end was cut by 5 bases, the J end by 2 bases, with 11 bases between. The germline gives CDR1 SGHVS, CDR2 FNYEAQ.